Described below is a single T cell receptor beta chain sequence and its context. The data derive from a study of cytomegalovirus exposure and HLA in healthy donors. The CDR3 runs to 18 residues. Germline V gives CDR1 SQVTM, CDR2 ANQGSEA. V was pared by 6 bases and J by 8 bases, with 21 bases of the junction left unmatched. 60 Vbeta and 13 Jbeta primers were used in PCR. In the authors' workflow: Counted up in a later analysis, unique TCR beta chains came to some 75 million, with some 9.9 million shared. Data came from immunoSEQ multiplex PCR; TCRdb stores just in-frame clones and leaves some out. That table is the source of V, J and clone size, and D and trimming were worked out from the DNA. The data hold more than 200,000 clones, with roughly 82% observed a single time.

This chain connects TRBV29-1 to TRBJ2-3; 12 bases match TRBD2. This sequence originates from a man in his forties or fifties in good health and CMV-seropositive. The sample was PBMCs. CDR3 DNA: TGCAGCGTCCTCACCCGACTAGCGGGAGCAACTCCTCAAGGTACGCAGTATTTT. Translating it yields CSVLTRLAGATPQGTQYF.